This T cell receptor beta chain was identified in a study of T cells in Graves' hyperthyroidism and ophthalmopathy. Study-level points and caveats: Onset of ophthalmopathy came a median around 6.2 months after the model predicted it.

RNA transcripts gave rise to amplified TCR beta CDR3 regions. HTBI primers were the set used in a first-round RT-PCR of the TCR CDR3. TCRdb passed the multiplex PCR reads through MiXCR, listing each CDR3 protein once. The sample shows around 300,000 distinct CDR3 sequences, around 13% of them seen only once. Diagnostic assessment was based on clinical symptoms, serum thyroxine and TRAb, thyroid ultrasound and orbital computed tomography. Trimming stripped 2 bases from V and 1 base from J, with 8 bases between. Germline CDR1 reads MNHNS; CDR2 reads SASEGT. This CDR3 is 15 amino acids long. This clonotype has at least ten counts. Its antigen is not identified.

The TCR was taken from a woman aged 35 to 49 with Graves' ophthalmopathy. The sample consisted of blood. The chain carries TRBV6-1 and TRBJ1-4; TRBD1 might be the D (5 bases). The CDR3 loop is CASSEYTGTNEKLFF. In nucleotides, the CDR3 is TGTGCCAGCAGTGAATACACAGGAACTAATGAAAAACTGTTTTTT.